These 13 T cell receptor beta chains were sequenced from one sample in a study of T cell repertoires in cytomegalovirus infection. TCRdb called the reads again in MiXCR, with one record for every CDR3 protein. This sample carries over 150,000 distinct CDR3 sequences, about 18% of them seen once, and the ten largest clones take about 25%. The specimen was CD8+ T cells from PBMCs. Receptor source: a human donor in good health (CMV status not recorded). Some clones in this sample may be carry-over from other donors' samples.

In its sample, this clonotype was seen a few times. V and J are TRBV7-2 and TRBJ1-2, with D uncertain. The V and J ends lost 4 bases and 4 bases respectively, with 13 bases between them. The germline CDR1 and CDR2 sequences are SGHTA and FQGNSA. CDR3 length: 14 amino acids. The CDR3 bases are TGTGCCAGCAGCTCCAGCCCGCAACTCTATGGCTACACCTTC. Translation gives CASSSSPQLYGYTF.

The chain is built from TRBV28 and TRBJ2-3; D is perhaps TRBD1 (5 bases). Deletions cut 2 bases from V and 2 bases from J, with 11 bases between. In germline, CDR1 is MDHEN, CDR2 SYDVKM. The CDR3 length is 15 residues. Here the CDR3 DNA reads TGTGCCAGCAGTTTAGGGGCGCGGAACACAGATACGCAGTATTTT. Amino acid sequence: CASSLGARNTDTQYF. The entire variable domain, with the rest obtained from reference TRBV28 and TRBJ2-3, is as follows: DVKVTQSSRYLVKRTGEKVFLECVQDMDHENMFWYRQDPGLGLRLIYFSYDVKMKEKGDIPEGYSVSREKKERFSLILESASTNQTSMYLCASSLGARNTDTQYFGPGTRLTVL.

The V and J genes are TRBV4-2 and TRBJ2-2; maybe TRBD1 (6 bases). Germline CDR1 LGHNA, CDR2 YNFKEQ. The V end lost 6 bases, the J end lost 6 bases, and 11 bases lay between the germline ends. The CDR3 runs to 13 residues. CDR3: CASRPRGSGELFF. DNA for the CDR3: TGTGCCAGCAGACCCAGGGGATCCGGGGAGCTGTTTTTT.

CDR3 nucleotides: TGTGCCAGCAGTTACAGACGGGACAGGACAACGGATGAGCAGTTCTTC. Its protein product is CASSYRRDRTTDEQFF. This sequence joins TRBV6-8 and TRBJ2-1; TRBD1 agrees at 8 bases. V was clipped by 2 bases and J by 8 bases; unmatched bases: 11. The CDR3 is 16 amino acids. Germline assignment: CDR1 MNHGY and CDR2 SAAAGT.

This clonotype was detected many times. V usage is TRBV7-8 and J usage is TRBJ2-3, with 7 bases matching TRBD1. The CDR3 covers 18 residues. Trimming at V came to 0 bases and at J to 6 bases, leaving 15 bases not matched to a gene. Looked up from germline, CDR1 is SGHVS and CDR2 is FQNEAQ. DNA of the CDR3: TGTGCCAGCAGCTTAGCCCCGGAAACTGGACAGGCAACGGATACGCAGTATTTT. It translates to CASSLAPETGQATDTQYF.

This clonotype was picked up a small number of times. The chain is built from TRBV6-5 and TRBJ2-3; 12 nucleotides align to TRBD2. CDR3 length equals 15 residues. Per the germline V gene, CDR1 is MNHEY and CDR2 is SVGAGI. The V and J ends lost 5 bases and 3 bases, in that order; junction bases with no gene match: 3. Here the CDR3 DNA reads TGTGCCAGCAGTGGACTAGCGGGGTTGACAGATACGCAGTATTTT. It codes for CASSGLAGLTDTQYF.

The sample holds many counts of this clonotype. The chain has TRBV7-9 and TRBJ2-7; no definite D call. This CDR3 is built from 12 residues. Germline V gene sequence: CDR1 SEHNR, CDR2 FQNEAQ (reference sequence). Deletions cut 0 bases from V and 2 bases from J, with 2 bases between. Here the CDR3 DNA reads TGTGCCAGCAGCTTAGCCCCCTACGAGCAGTACTTC. Protein: CASSLAPYEQYF.

The chain is built from TRBV7-8 and TRBJ2-1; TRBD2 might be the D (6 bases). Germline V gene lookup returns CDR1 SGHVS and CDR2 FQNEAQ. This CDR3 is 18 amino acids long. Trimming removed 2 bases from V and 0 bases from J, with 17 bases in between. CDR3 DNA sequence: TGTGCCAGCAGCTTAAACCCTCGGGGGTTGAGCTCCTACAATGAGCAGTTCTTC. This translates into CASSLNPRGLSSYNEQFF. Using reference TRBV7-8 and TRBJ2-1 for the parts outside the CDR3, the full variable domain is GAGVSQSPRYKVAKRGQDVALRCDPISGHVSLFWYQQALGQGPEFLTYFQNEAQLDKSGLPSDRFFAERPEGSVSTLKIQRTQQEDSAVYLCASSLNPRGLSSYNEQFFGPGTRLTVL.

V is TRBV7-2 and J is TRBJ2-5; 7 nucleotides match TRBD1. Germline CDR1 and CDR2: SGHTA and FQGNSA. This CDR3 has 16 residues. J was trimmed by 5 bases and V by 2 bases; bases with no gene match: 11. Here the CDR3 DNA reads TGTGCCAGCAGCTTAAATGAGGGGGCGGTGTGGGAGACCCAGTACTTC. It specifies CASSLNEGAVWETQYF.

This sequence joins TRBV25-1 and TRBJ1-1; the match to TRBD1 covers 8 bases. CDR1 and CDR2 from the germline V gene are MGHDK and SYGVNS. Trimming took 3 bases from V and 4 from J; bases not matched to a gene: 4. The CDR3 runs 14 residues. This CDR3 is CASSDDRGGTEAFF. CDR3 sequence (DNA): TGTGCCAGCAGTGACGACAGGGGTGGCACTGAAGCTTTCTTT.

The table lists this clonotype with a few counts. The chain has TRBV7-9 and TRBJ2-7; 9 bases match TRBD1. Germline CDR1 SEHNR, CDR2 FQNEAQ (reference sequence). CDR3 size: 15 residues. Unmatched junction bases numbered 7, after V lost 5 bases and J lost 2 bases. The CDR3 sequence: CASSHPDRGAYEQYF. As DNA, the CDR3 is TGTGCCAGCAGCCATCCGGACAGGGGCGCCTACGAGCAGTACTTC. Variable domain in full (rest from reference TRBV7-9 and TRBJ2-7): DTGVSQNPRHKITKRGQNVTFRCDPISEHNRLYWYRQTLGQGPEFLTYFQNEAQLEKSRLLSDRFSAERPKGSFSTLEIQRTEQGDSAMYLCASSHPDRGAYEQYFGPGTRLTVT.

The genes are TRBV12-3 or TRBV12-4 and TRBJ2-6; 7 positions match TRBD1. This CDR3 has 18 residues. V lost 5 bases and J lost 2; bases outside the gene matches: 12. Here the CDR3 reads CASSTRTGPDPGANVLTF. DNA for the CDR3: TGTGCCAGCAGTACTCGGACAGGACCTGATCCTGGGGCCAACGTCCTGACTTTC.

This chain uses TRBV7-7 with TRBJ2-1, with D possibly matching TRBD2 (5 bases). The V gene's germline CDR1 is SSHAT and CDR2 FNYEAQ (reference sequence). Between the trimmed V and J ends, which lost 1 base and 8 bases, there was a span of 12 bases. CDR3 length: 14 residues. The CDR3 region has the DNA TGTGCCAGCAGCTTAGAGTACGTCGGGGATGAGCAGTTCTTC. Translation: CASSLEYVGDEQFF.